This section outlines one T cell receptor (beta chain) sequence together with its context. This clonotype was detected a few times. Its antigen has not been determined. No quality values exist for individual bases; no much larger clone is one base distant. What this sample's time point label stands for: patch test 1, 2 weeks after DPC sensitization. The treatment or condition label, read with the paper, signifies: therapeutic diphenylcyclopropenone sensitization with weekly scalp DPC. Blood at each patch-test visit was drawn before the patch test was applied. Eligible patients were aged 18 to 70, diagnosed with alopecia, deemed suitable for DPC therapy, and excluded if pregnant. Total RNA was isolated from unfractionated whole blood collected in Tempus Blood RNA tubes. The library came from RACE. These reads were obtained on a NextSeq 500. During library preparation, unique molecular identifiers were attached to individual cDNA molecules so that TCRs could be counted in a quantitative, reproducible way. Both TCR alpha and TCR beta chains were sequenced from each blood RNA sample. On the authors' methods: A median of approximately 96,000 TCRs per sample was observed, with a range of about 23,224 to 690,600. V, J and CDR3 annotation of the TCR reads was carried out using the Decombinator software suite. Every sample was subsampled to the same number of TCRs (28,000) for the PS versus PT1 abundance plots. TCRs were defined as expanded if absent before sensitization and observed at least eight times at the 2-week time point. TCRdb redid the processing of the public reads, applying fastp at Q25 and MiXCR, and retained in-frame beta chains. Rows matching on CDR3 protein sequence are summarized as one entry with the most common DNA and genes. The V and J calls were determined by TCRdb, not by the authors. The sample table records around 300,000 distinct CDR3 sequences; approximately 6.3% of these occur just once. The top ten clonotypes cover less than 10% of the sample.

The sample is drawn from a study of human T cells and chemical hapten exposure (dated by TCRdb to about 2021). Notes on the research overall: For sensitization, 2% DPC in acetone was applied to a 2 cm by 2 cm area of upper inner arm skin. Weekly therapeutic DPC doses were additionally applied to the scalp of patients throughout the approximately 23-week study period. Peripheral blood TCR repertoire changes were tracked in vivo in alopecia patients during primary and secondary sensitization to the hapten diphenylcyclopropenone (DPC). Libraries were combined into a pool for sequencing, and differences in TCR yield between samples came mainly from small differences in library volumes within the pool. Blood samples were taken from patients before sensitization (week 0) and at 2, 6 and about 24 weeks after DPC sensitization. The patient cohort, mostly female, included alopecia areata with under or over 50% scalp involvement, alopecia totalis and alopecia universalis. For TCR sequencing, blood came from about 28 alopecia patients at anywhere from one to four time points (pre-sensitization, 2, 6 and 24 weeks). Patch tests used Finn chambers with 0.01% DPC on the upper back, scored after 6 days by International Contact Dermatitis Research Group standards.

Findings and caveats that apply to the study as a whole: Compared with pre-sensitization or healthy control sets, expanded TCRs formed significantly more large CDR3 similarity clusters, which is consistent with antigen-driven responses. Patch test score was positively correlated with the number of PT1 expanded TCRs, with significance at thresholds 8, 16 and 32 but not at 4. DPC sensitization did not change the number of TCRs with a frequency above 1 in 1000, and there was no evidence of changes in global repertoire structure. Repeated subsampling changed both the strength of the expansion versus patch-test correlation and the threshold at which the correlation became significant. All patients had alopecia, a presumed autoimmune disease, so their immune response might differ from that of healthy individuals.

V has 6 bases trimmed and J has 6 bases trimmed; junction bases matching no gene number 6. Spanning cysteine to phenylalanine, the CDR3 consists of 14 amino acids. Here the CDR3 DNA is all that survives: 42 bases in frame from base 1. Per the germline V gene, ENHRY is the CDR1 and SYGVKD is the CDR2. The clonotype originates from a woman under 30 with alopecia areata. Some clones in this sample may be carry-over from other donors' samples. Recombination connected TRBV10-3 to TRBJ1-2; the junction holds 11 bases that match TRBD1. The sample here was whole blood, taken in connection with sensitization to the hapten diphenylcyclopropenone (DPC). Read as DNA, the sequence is TGTGCCATCAGCCGGACAGGGGGCGCGGATGGCTACACCTTC. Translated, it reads CAISRTGGADGYTF.